This TCR beta chain was recorded in a study of beta chain features in type 1 diabetes. Overall study: Examination covered 107,917,701 sorted cells spanning all samples.

This clone was counted at least ten times. Its target is unknown. Overall study findings and caveats: In all four CD4+ subsets, TCRB CDR3 length was significantly, moderately reduced in type 1 diabetes. Within the patient group, naive, central memory and Treg TCRB repertoires appeared more similar to each other than within healthy donors. Type 1 diabetes patients showed fewer insertions and more deletions at VDJ junctions.

Sequencing targeted expressed TCRB transcripts, as all isolated RNA had been reverse transcribed. Around 3.8 million reads per sample were averaged for naive, central memory and regulatory samples. Method: immunoSEQ multiplex PCR; TCRdb's copy keeps in-frame clones and lacks some. The table records about 120,000 clones, approximately 15% of them present only once. CDR3 size: 15 residues. With 4 bases clipped from V and 4 bases from J, the junction kept 8 bases outside the gene matches. Germline V gene lookup returns CDR1 LGHNA and CDR2 YSLEER. This receptor was identified in a man between 18 and 29 years old with type 1 diabetes. This chain links TRBV4-3 with TRBJ2-3; 7 bases map to TRBD2. The sequencing sample was made of central memory CD4+ T cells from blood. CDR3 amino acids: CASSPSAGQADTQYF. The CDR3 DNA reads TGCGCCAGCAGCCCCTCAGCGGGGCAGGCAGATACGCAGTATTTT.